This T cell receptor beta chain was identified during a study of graft-versus-host responses after intestinal transplantation. The wider study: Once they had received anti-thymocyte globulin induction, all recipients took tacrolimus and steroids for about 3 years.

Study-wide findings and caveats: HvG clone declines early post-transplant were associated with peak circulating GvH levels. The authors found GvH clones in recipient marrow, some appearing first in ileum or blood.

Produced via immunoSEQ multiplex PCR; TCRdb's table is partial and in-frame only. This table holds tens of thousands of clones, 91% found once. The germline V gene has CDR1 SGDLS and CDR2 YYNGEE. This CDR3 spans 16 amino acids. Unmatched junction bases numbered 5, after V lost 1 base and J lost 2 bases. This clone came up once. Its antigen is unidentified. The sequence was obtained from a human donor who received an intestinal transplant. This rearrangement joins TRBV9 to TRBJ2-3; 9 bases map to TRBD2. The material sequenced was unstimulated CD8+ T cells sorted from spleen or lymph node cells, taken before intestinal transplant. The CDR3 nucleotides read TGTGCCAGCAGCGTAAGGGGCGGGGGGGCCACAGATACGCAGTATTTT. The encoded protein is CASSVRGGGATDTQYF.